These T cell receptor beta chains were read from a single sample in a study of shared clonotypes between healthy human individuals. Clones were read by immunoSEQ multiplex PCR, and TCRdb kept only the in-frame ones, dropping some. The sample lists approximately 1.4 million clones, approximately 98% occurring once. The sample was naive CD4+ T cells sorted from blood. Receptors originate from a man aged 30 to 45 in good health. CDR3s include the opening cysteine and the closing phenylalanine or tryptophan. D genes are given only for firm matches. Size is omitted from some rows. Given values are once, few, many or a class for expanded clones.

size: few
J: TRBJ1-2
D: NA
V: TRBV7-9
CDR3: CAIGGYTF
DNA: TGTGCCATCGGGGGCTACACCTTC

size: NA
J: TRBJ2-5
D: TRBD2
V: TRBV7-2
CDR3: CASSLTSGMYQETQYF
DNA: TGTGCCAGCAGCTTAACTAGCGGGATGTACCAAGAGACCCAGTACTTC

size: NA
J: TRBJ2-7
D: NA
V: TRBV5-6
CDR3: CASSGQLFSYEQYF
DNA: TGTGCCAGCAGCGGACAGCTCTTCTCCTACGAGCAGTACTTC

size: NA
J: TRBJ2-1
D: NA
V: TRBV15
CDR3: CATSRGTYNEQFF
DNA: TGTGCCACCAGCAGAGGTACCTACAATGAGCAGTTCTTC

size: NA
J: TRBJ2-5
D: NA
V: TRBV9
CDR3: CASSVGEGLGTQYF
DNA: TGTGCCAGCAGCGTAGGTGAGGGCCTCGGAACCCAGTACTTC

size: once
J: TRBJ2-1
D: NA
V: TRBV15
CDR3: CATGPNPYNEQFF
DNA: TGTGCCACCGGACCAAACCCATACAATGAGCAGTTCTTC

size: NA
J: TRBJ2-7
D: NA
V: TRBV28
CDR3: CASSSGLHEQYF
DNA: TGTGCCAGCAGTTCGGGACTTCACGAGCAGTACTTC

size: NA
J: TRBJ2-1
D: TRBD2
V: TRBV11-3
CDR3: CASSLRTSGRNEQFF
DNA: TGTGCCAGCAGCCTTAGGACTAGCGGGAGAAATGAGCAGTTCTTC

size: NA
J: TRBJ2-5
D: NA
V: TRBV7-2
CDR3: CASSDRGTVYQETQYF
DNA: TGTGCCAGCAGCGACCGCGGGACAGTGTACCAAGAGACCCAGTACTTC

size: NA
J: TRBJ1-1
D: TRBD1
V: TRBV7-9
CDR3: CASSPRQGEAEAFF
DNA: TGTGCCAGCAGCCCTCGACAGGGGGAGGCTGAAGCTTTCTTT

size: NA
J: TRBJ2-3
D: TRBD2
V: TRBV4-2
CDR3: CASSQGGLAGRPSTDTQYF
DNA: TGTGCCAGCAGCCAAGGTGGACTAGCGGGAAGACCAAGCACAGATACGCAGTATTTT

size: NA
J: TRBJ2-4
D: NA
V: TRBV18
CDR3: CASSPTRDTLAKNIQYF
DNA: TGTGCCAGCTCACCAACCAGGGATACTCTAGCCAAAAACATTCAGTACTTC

size: NA
J: TRBJ2-7
D: NA
V: TRBV5-5
CDR3: CASSLGGIGYEQYF
DNA: TGTGCCAGCAGCTTAGGCGGGATTGGCTACGAGCAGTACTTC

size: NA
J: TRBJ2-2
D: NA
V: TRBV5-8
CDR3: CASTTRTGELFF
DNA: TGTGCCAGCACGACTAGGACCGGGGAGCTGTTTTTT

size: NA
J: TRBJ1-1
D: NA
V: TRBV6-5
CDR3: CASRLSPVDTEAFF
DNA: TGTGCCAGCCGGTTGTCTCCCGTGGACACTGAAGCTTTCTTT

size: NA
J: TRBJ2-3
D: NA
V: TRBV18
CDR3: CASSPIGGPNTDTQYF
DNA: TGTGCCAGCTCACCGATTGGAGGGCCCAACACAGATACGCAGTATTTT

size: NA
J: TRBJ2-1
D: NA
V: TRBV5-1
CDR3: CASSFTRDNEQFF
DNA: TGCGCCAGCAGCTTCACTAGGGACAATGAGCAGTTCTTC

size: NA
J: TRBJ2-2
D: TRBD2
V: TRBV19
CDR3: CASSLLGLAGGSGELFF
DNA: TGTGCCAGTAGTCTCTTGGGACTAGCGGGAGGTTCCGGGGAGCTGTTTTTT

size: NA
J: TRBJ2-5
D: NA
V: TRBV5-1
CDR3: CASSLSPGPQETQYF
DNA: TGCGCCAGCAGCTTGTCTCCAGGACCGCAAGAGACCCAGTACTTC

size: NA
J: TRBJ2-1
D: NA
V: TRBV5-1
CDR3: CASSLSTGRDEQFF
DNA: TGCGCCAGCAGCTTGTCCACGGGACGGGATGAGCAGTTCTTC

size: once
J: TRBJ2-7
D: NA
V: TRBV5-1
CDR3: CASSFLPRPYEQYF
DNA: TGCGCCAGCAGCTTTCTTCCGAGGCCCTACGAGCAGTACTTC

size: NA
J: TRBJ2-3
D: TRBD2
V: TRBV7-8
CDR3: CASSLGITGGGRGDTQYF
DNA: TGTGCCAGCAGCTTAGGAATAACGGGGGGAGGGCGTGGAGATACGCAGTATTTT

size: NA
J: TRBJ2-2
D: NA
V: TRBV9
CDR3: CASSPRTGELFF
DNA: TGTGCCAGCAGCCCTCGGACCGGGGAGCTGTTTTTT